Presented here are 4 T cell receptor beta chains from one specimen sequenced in a study of regulatory T cells in long-lasting Graves disease. Described time point: persistent/refractory GD, antithyroid drugs over 5 years with positive TRAb. PBMC RNA was the source of the TCR library. TCR beta libraries were built with iRepertoire HTBI primers and Arm-PCR of CDR3 regions. TCRdb re-called the multiplex PCR reads through MiXCR, storing one row per CDR3 protein. This sample has roughly 360,000 distinct CDR3 sequences, with roughly 25% found just once. The sample was peripheral blood mononuclear cells (PBMCs), taken when the disease was refractory, from a patient treated with antithyroid drugs. Receptors originate from a woman aged 40 to 50 with Graves disease.

This clonotype was recorded many times. The chain uses TRBV6-5 and TRBJ1-4, with D possibly TRBD1 on 6 matching bases. The V and J ends lost 2 bases and 7 bases respectively, with 11 bases between them. The germline gives CDR1 MNHEY, CDR2 SVGAGI. There are 14 residues in the CDR3. The CDR3 sequence is CASSYPGDSEKLFF. The CDR3 bases are TGTGCCAGCAGTTACCCAGGGGACTCTGAAAAACTGTTTTTT.

This clonotype was observed a few times. This rearrangement joins TRBV6-9 to TRBJ2-4; 10 bases map to TRBD2. CDR1 and CDR2 (germline): MNHGY, SVAAGI. Germline trimming cut 3 bases from V and 0 bases from J; bases unmatched to any gene: 11. The CDR3 is 19 amino acids. In nucleotides, the CDR3 is TGTGCCAGCAGTTACCCGATTAAGCGGGAGGGCCTAGCCAAAAACATTCAGTACTTC. Translation gives CASSYPIKREGLAKNIQYF.

The table lists this clonotype with a count of one. The chain combines TRBV5-1 with TRBJ2-3; no clear D. The CDR3 covers 15 residues. Looked up from germline, CDR1 is SGHRS and CDR2 is YFSETQ. V was trimmed by 0 bases and J by 5 bases, leaving 13 bases between them. The CDR3, as DNA: TGCGCCAGCAGCTTGGCTCTGGTCCGAATAGATACGCAGTATTTT. Protein product: CASSLALVRIDTQYF.

This clonotype was seen a handful of times. J is TRBJ2-7 and V is TRBV10-2; D gene ambiguous. Germline V lookup: CDR1 WSHSY, CDR2 SAAADI. The CDR3 covers 15 residues. The V gene lost 2 bases and the J gene lost 0 bases, with 11 bases spanning the gap. CDR3 DNA: TGCGCCAGCAGTGAGGGGCTCATTAGCTCCTACGAGCAGTACTTC. Translation gives CASSEGLISSYEQYF.